This is a list of T cell receptor beta chains from one sample in a study of T-cell reconstitution after alpha-beta-depleted transplantation in children. TCRdb recomputed calls from the PCR reads with MiXCR, one row per CDR3 protein. The table shows around 200,000 distinct CDR3 sequences, with over 15% occurring only once. Sequenced material: PBMCs, mostly from graft donor cells, taken 360 days after TCRalphabeta/CD19-depleted stem cell transplant. These receptors were obtained from a male patient aged 2 to 10 who had a stem cell transplant for acute lymphoblastic leukemia, so the T cells may come from the graft donor. CDR3s include the opening cysteine and the closing phenylalanine or tryptophan. The D gene is left open where the match is weak. Expanded clones get a size class; other rows say once, few or many, or leave the size out.

>NA|NA|TRBV10-3|TRBJ2-3
CAIMEGGATDTQYF
TGTGCCATCATGGAGGGGGGGGCCACAGATACGCAGTATTTT
>NA|NA|TRBV7-2|TRBJ2-7
CASSFPFDSYEQYF
TGTGCCAGCAGCTTCCCATTCGACAGCTACGAGCAGTACTTC
>NA|NA|TRBV7-9|TRBJ2-7
CASSLAKSYEQYF
TGTGCCAGCAGCTTAGCGAAGTCCTACGAGCAGTACTTC
>few|NA|TRBV15|TRBJ2-7
CATSMPPPLVQYF
TGTGCCACCAGCATGCCACCTCCGTTGGTGCAGTACTTC
>few|TRBD2|TRBV2|TRBJ2-1
CASTPGAGGSYNEQFF
TGTGCCAGCACCCCGGGGGCGGGGGGCTCCTACAATGAGCAGTTCTTC
>few|NA|TRBV6-2/TRBV6-3|TRBJ2-2
CASSSGVAGELFF
TGTGCCAGTTCCTCGGGAGTGGCCGGGGAGCTGTTTTTT
>few|NA|TRBV19|TRBJ1-6
CASSMMSVPASPLHF
TGTGCCAGTAGTATGATGTCGGTTCCAGCTTCACCCCTCCACTTT
>NA|NA|TRBV6-5|TRBJ2-5
CASSYATGTPETQYF
TGTGCCAGCAGTTACGCCACCGGGACGCCAGAGACCCAGTACTTC
>few|TRBD1|TRBV12-3/TRBV12-4|TRBJ1-5
CASSRTGANQPQHF
TGTGCCAGCAGTCGGACAGGGGCTAATCAGCCCCAGCATTTT
>NA|NA|TRBV6-5|TRBJ2-2
CASSYGIPDTGELFF
TGTGCCAGCAGTTATGGGATTCCGGACACCGGGGAGCTGTTTTTT
>NA|NA|TRBV12-3/TRBV12-4|TRBJ2-3
CATGLRRDTQYF
TGTGCCACCGGGCTCCGGCGCGATACGCAGTATTTT
>many|NA|TRBV5-6|TRBJ2-6
CASSFNRHLGANVLTF
TGTGCCAGCAGCTTTAACAGGCATCTGGGGGCCAACGTCCTGACTTTC
>NA|TRBD1|TRBV7-2|TRBJ2-3
CASSLGQGPSTDTQYF
TGTGCCAGCAGCTTGGGACAGGGCCCGAGCACAGATACGCAGTATTTT
>NA|NA|TRBV11-2|TRBJ1-5
CASSAGTILNQPQHF
TGTGCCAGCAGCGCCGGGACAATTCTCAATCAGCCCCAGCATTTT
>large|NA|TRBV11-2|TRBJ2-2
CASSLTDTGELFF
TGTGCCAGCAGCTTAACGGACACCGGGGAGCTGTTTTTT
>NA|TRBD1|TRBV12-3/TRBV12-4|TRBJ1-5
CASSPGTANSNQPQHF
TGTGCCAGCAGCCCAGGGACAGCAAATAGCAATCAGCCCCAGCATTTT
>NA|NA|TRBV2|TRBJ1-1
CASSVPFGMGTEAFF
TGTGCCAGCAGTGTCCCCTTTGGGATGGGCACTGAAGCTTTCTTT
>NA|NA|TRBV18|TRBJ2-7
CASSPGPDSYEQYF
TGTGCCAGCTCACCAGGCCCGGACAGCTACGAGCAGTACTTC
>many|TRBD1|TRBV2|TRBJ2-1
CASRRGGPVYNEQFF
TGTGCCAGCAGAAGAGGGGGCCCCGTTTACAATGAGCAGTTCTTC
>NA|NA|TRBV28|TRBJ2-6
CASSLVPALGANVLTF
TGTGCCAGCAGTTTAGTACCCGCTCTGGGGGCCAACGTCCTGACTTTC
>few|TRBD2|TRBV6-1|TRBJ2-3
CASSALAGGSTDTQYF
TGTGCCAGCAGCGCCTTGGCGGGGGGTAGCACAGATACGCAGTATTTT
>few|NA|TRBV25-1|TRBJ1-5
CASSDGGAHQPQHF
TGTGCCAGCAGTGACGGGGGGGCGCATCAGCCCCAGCATTTT
>few|NA|TRBV30|TRBJ2-7
CAWSDRFYEQYF
TGTGCCTGGAGTGACAGGTTCTACGAGCAGTACTTC
>many|NA|TRBV9|TRBJ2-3
CASSAGGRDTQYF
TGTGCCAGCAGCGCCGGAGGGAGAGATACGCAGTATTTT
>few|TRBD2|TRBV10-3|TRBJ2-1
CAISDLTSGVGNEQFF
TGTGCCATCAGTGATCTAACTAGCGGGGTAGGCAATGAGCAGTTCTTC
>NA|NA|TRBV29-1|TRBJ2-4
CSASGLGNIQYF
TGCAGCGCCTCGGGGTTAGGAAACATTCAGTACTTC
>NA|NA|TRBV7-8|TRBJ1-1
CASSLPGTLGVSEAFF
TGTGCCAGCAGCTTGCCCGGGACGCTGGGCGTATCTGAAGCTTTCTTT
>few|NA|TRBV11-2|TRBJ1-2
CASSFIDRANYGYTF
TGTGCCAGCAGCTTCATTGACCGAGCTAACTATGGCTACACCTTC
>few|NA|TRBV21-1|TRBJ1-1
CASRRGPNGDTEAFF
TGTGCCAGCAGACGCGGGCCCAATGGGGACACTGAAGCTTTCTTT
>few|NA|TRBV29-1|TRBJ2-7
CSVLGGPYEQYF
TGCAGCGTTTTGGGGGGGCCCTACGAGCAGTACTTC
>few|TRBD1|TRBV2|TRBJ2-7
CASRGTVYEQYF
TGTGCCAGCAGGGGGACAGTCTACGAGCAGTACTTC
>many|NA|TRBV12-3/TRBV12-4|TRBJ1-1
CASSLRGVMNTEAFF
TGTGCCAGCAGTTTAAGGGGGGTTATGAACACTGAAGCTTTCTTT
>few|NA|TRBV11-3|TRBJ2-1
CASSRAGNEQFF
TGTGCCAGCTCCAGGGCGGGTAATGAGCAGTTCTTC
>few|TRBD1|TRBV10-3|TRBJ1-1
CAISGTGGVYTEAFF
TGTGCCATCAGTGGTACAGGGGGAGTGTACACTGAAGCTTTCTTT
>NA|TRBD1|TRBV6-2/TRBV6-3|TRBJ2-7
CASSWDRSYEQYF
TGTGCCAGCAGTTGGGACAGGTCCTACGAGCAGTACTTC
>few|TRBD1|TRBV7-9|TRBJ1-6
CASSPGQGGSPLHF
TGTGCCAGCAGCCCTGGACAGGGAGGTTCACCCCTCCACTTT
>NA|NA|TRBV4-1|TRBJ2-1
CASSQEFGVLSYNEQFF
TGCGCCAGCAGCCAAGAATTTGGGGTATTGTCCTACAATGAGCAGTTCTTC
>NA|NA|TRBV4-3|TRBJ1-2
CASSQDRRTNYGYTF
TGCGCCAGCAGCCAAGACAGGCGGACTAACTATGGCTACACCTTC
>NA|TRBD1|TRBV5-1|TRBJ1-5
CASSPTGENQPQHF
TGCGCCAGCAGCCCGACAGGGGAAAATCAGCCCCAGCATTTT